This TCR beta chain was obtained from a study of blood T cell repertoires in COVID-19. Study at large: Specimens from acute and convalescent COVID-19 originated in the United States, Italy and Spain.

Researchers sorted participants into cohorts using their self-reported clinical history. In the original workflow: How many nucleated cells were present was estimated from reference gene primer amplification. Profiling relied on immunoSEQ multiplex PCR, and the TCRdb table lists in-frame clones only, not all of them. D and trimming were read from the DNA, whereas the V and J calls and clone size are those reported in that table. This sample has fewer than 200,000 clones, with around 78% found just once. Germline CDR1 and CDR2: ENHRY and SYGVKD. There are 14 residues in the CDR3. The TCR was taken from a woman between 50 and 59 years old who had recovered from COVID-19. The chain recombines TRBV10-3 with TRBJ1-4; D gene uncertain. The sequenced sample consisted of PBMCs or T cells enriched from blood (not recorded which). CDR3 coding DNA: TGTACCCCTAGCAACCTTCGGACTAATGAAAAACTGTTTTTT. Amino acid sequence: CTPSNLRTNEKLFF.